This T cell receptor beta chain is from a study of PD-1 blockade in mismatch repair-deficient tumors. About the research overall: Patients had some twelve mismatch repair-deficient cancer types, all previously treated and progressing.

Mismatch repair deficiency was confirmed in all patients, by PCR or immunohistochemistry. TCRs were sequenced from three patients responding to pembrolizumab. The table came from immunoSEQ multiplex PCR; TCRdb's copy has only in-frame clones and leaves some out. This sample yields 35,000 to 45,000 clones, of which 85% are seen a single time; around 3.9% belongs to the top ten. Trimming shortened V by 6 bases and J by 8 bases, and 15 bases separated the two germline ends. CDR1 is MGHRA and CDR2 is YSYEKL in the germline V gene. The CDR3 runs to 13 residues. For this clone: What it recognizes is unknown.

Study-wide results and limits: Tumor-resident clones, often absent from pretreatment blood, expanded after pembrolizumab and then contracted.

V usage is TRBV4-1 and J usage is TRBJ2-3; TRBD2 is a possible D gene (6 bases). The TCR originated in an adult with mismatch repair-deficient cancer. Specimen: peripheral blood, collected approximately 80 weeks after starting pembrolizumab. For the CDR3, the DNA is TGCGCCAGCAGACCGACTAGTGAAGGTACGCAGTATTTT. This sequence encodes CASRPTSEGTQYF.